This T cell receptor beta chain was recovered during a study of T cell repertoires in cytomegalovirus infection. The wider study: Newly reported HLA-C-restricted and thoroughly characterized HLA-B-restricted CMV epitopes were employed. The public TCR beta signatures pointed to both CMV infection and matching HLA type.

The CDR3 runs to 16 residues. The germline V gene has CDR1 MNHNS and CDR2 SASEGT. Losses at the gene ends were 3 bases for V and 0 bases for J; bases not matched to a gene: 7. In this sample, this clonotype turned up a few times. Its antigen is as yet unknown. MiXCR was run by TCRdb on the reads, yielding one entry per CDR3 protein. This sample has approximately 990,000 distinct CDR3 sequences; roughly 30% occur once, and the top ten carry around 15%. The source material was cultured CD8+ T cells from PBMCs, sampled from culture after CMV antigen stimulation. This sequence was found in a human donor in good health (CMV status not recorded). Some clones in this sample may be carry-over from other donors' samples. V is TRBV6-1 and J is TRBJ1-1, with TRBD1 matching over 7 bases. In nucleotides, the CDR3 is TGTGCCAGCAGTGAGCGACAGGGAGGCATGAACACTGAAGCTTTCTTT. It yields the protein CASSERQGGMNTEAFF.